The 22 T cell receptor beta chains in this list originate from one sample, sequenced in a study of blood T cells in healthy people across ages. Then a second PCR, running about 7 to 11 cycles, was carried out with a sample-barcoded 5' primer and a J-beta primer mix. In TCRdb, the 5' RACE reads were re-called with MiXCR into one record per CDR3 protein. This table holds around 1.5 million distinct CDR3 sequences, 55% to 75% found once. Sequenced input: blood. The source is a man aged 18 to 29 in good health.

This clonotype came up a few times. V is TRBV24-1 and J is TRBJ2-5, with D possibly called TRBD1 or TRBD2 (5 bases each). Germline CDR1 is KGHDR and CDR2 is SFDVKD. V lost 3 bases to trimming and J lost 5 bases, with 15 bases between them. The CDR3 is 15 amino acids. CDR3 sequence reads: CATSDPTGWGETQYF. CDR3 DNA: TGTGCCACCAGTGATCCGACTGGCTGGGGGGAGACCCAGTACTTC.

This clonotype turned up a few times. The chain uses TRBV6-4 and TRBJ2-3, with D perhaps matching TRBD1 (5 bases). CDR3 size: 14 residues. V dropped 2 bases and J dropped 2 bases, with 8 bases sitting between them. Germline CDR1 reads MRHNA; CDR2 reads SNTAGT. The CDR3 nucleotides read TGTGCCAGCAGTGACGCGACAGACACAGATACGCAGTATTTT. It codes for CASSDATDTDTQYF.

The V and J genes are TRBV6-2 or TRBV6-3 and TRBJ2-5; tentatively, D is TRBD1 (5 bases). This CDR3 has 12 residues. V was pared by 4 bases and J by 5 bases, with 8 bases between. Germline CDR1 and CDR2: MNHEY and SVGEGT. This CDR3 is CASSWTRETQYF. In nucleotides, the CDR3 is TGTGCCAGCAGTTGGACACGGGAGACCCAGTACTTC.

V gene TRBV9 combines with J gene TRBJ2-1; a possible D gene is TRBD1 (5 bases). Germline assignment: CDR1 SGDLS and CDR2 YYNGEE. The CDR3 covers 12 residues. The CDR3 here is CASQGRSNEQFF. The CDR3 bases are TGTGCTTCTCAGGGAAGGTCGAATGAGCAGTTCTTC.

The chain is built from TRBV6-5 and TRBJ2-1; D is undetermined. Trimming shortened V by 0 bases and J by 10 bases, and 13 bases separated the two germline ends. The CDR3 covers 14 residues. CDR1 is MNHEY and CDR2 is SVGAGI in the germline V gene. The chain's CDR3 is CASSYSTLEREQFF. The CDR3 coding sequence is TGTGCCAGCAGTTACTCCACTCTGGAGAGGGAGCAGTTCTTC.

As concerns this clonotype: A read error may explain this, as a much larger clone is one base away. CDR3 nucleotide sequence: TGCAGTGCTACAGGGACTAGCTACAATGAGCAGTTCTTC. Translating it yields CSATGTSYNEQFF. V usage is TRBV20-1 and J usage is TRBJ2-1, with 8 bases lining up with TRBD2. Per the germline V gene, CDR1 is DFQATT and CDR2 is SNEGSKA (reference sequence). Germline trimming cut 4 bases from V and 3 bases from J; bases unmatched to any gene: 2. The CDR3 runs 13 residues.

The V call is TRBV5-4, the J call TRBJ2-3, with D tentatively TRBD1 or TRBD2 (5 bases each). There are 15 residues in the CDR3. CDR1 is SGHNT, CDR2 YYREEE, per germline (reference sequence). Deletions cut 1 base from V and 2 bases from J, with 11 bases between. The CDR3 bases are TGTGCCAGCAGCTTGTACTCAGGGACCACAGATACGCAGTATTTT. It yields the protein CASSLYSGTTDTQYF.

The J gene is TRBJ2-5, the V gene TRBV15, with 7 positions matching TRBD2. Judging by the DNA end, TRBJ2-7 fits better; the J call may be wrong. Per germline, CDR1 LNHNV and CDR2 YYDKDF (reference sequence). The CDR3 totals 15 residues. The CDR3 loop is CATSPIGGTNYEQYF. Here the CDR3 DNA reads TGTGCCACCAGCCCTATAGGAGGGACTAACTACGAGCAGTACTTC.

CDR3 coding DNA: TGTGCCAGCAGCCCTCTGGAGCGGCAGAAAAACATTCAGTACTTC. It encodes CASSPLERQKNIQYF. This sequence joins TRBV27 and TRBJ2-4, with D maybe TRBD2 (5 bases). The CDR3 covers 15 residues. Germline V gives CDR1 MNHEY, CDR2 SMNVEV (reference sequence). Trimming left V 6 bases short and J 4 bases short, with 16 bases between.

The CDR3 coding sequence is TGTGCCAGCAGCCAAGACGGTGAGGACTACAATGAGCAGTTCTTC. The encoded protein is CASSQDGEDYNEQFF. The chain employs TRBV3-1 and TRBJ2-1; unclear D gene. Germline loops: CDR1 LGHDT, CDR2 YNNKEL (reference sequence). V shed 0 bases and J shed 3 bases, with 9 bases lying between them. The CDR3 spans 15 residues.

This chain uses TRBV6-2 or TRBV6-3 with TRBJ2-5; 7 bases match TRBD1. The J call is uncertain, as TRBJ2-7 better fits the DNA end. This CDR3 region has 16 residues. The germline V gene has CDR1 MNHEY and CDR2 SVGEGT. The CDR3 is CASSSPGQLLTYEQYF. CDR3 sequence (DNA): TGTGCCAGCAGTTCTCCGGGACAGTTGCTTACCTACGAGCAGTACTTC.

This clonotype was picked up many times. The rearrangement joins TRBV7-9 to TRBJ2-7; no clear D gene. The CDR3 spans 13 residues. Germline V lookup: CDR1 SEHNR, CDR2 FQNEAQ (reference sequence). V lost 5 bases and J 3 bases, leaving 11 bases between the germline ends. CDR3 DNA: TGTGCCAGCAGCCCGTCAGGTGGCTACGAGCAGTACTTC. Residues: CASSPSGGYEQYF.

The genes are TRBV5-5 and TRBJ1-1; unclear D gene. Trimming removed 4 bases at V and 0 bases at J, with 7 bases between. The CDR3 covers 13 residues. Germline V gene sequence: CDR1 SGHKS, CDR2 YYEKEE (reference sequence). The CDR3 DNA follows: TGTGCCAGCAGCAGGCGAATGAACACTGAAGCTTTCTTT. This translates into CASSRRMNTEAFF. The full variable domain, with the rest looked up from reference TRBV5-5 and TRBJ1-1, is DAGVTQSPTHLIKTRGQQVTLRCSPISGHKSVSWYQQVLGQGPQFIFQYYEKEERGRGNFPDRFSARQFPNYSSELNVNALLLGDSALYLCASSRRMNTEAFFGQGTRLTVV.

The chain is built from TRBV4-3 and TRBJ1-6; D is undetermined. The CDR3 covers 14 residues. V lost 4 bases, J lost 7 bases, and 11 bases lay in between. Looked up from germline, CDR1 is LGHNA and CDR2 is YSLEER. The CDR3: CASSPGGLNSPLHF. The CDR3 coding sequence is TGCGCCAGCAGCCCCGGCGGATTGAATTCACCCCTCCACTTT.

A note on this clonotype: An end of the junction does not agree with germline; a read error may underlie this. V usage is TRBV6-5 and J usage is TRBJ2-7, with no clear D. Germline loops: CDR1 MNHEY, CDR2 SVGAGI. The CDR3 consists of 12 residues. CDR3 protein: CANSRPTGEQYF. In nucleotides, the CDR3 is TGTGCCAACAGTCGCCCGACGGGCGAGCAGTACTTC.

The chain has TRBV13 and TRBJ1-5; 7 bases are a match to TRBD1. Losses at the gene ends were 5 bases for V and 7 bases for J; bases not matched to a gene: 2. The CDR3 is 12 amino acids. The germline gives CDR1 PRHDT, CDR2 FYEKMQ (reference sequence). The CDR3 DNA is TGTGCCAGCAGCCAACAGGGGCAGCCCCAGCATTTT. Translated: CASSQQGQPQHF.

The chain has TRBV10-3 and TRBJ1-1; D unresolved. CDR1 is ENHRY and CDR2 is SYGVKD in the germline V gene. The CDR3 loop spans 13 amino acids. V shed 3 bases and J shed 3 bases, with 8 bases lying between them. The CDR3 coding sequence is TGTGCCATCAGTGACGTGGGTGACACTGAAGCTTTCTTT. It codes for CAISDVGDTEAFF.

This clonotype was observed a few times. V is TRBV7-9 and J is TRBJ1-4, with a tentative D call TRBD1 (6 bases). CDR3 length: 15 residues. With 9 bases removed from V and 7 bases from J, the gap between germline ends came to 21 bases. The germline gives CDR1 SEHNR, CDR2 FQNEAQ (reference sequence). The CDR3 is CASTLGGGALEKLFF. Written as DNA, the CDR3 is TGTGCCAGTACCCTAGGGGGAGGGGCGCTTGAAAAACTGTTTTTT.

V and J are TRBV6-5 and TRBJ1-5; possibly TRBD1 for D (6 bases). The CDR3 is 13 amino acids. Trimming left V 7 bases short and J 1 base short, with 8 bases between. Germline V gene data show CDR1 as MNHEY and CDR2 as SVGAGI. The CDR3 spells CASKQGSNQPQHF. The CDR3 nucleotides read TGTGCCAGCAAGCAGGGGAGCAATCAGCCCCAGCATTTT.

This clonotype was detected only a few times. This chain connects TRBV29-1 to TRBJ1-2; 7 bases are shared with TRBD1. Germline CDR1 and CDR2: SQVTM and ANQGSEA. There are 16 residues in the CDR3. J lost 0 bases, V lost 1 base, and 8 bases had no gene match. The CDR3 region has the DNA TGCAGCGTTGAAGTTACGCACAGGGGCACTAACTATGGCTACACCTTC. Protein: CSVEVTHRGTNYGYTF.

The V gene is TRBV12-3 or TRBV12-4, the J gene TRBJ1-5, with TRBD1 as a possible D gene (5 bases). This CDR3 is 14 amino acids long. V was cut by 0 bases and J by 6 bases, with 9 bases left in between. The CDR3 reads CASSLASGGQPQHF. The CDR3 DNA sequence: TGTGCCAGCAGTTTAGCGTCCGGGGGTCAGCCCCAGCATTTT.

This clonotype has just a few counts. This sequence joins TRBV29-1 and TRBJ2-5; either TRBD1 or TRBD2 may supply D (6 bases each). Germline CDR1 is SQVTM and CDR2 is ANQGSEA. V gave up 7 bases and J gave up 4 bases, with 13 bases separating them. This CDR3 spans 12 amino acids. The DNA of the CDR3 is TGCAGCGCAACTGAGGGGGGAGAGACCCAGTACTTC. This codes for CSATEGGETQYF.